This T cell receptor (beta chain) was documented in a study of CD8+ T cells in alopecia areata. In the study overall: Each day, treated patients took oral tofacitinib twice, at 5 to 10 mg per dose. The investigators scored severity in treated patients by the percentage of affected scalp area. Regarding the study as a whole: A large proportion of expanded lesional clones were detected persisting in scalp and blood during tofacitinib. Greater clonality was observed in lesional scalp samples, especially alopecia totalis/universalis, versus normal scalp.

Isolated RNA was reverse transcribed into cDNA used as the sequencing template. Produced via immunoSEQ multiplex PCR; TCRdb's table is partial and in-frame only. The table lists under 300,000 clones, approximately 60% of them singletons. Treatment reported: oral pan-JAK inhibitor, 5-10 mg twice daily. Concerning this clone: As yet, its antigen is unknown.

This CDR3 has 17 amino acids. V was shortened by 2 bases and J by 4 bases, with 19 bases between the two germline ends. Germline CDR1 and CDR2: LNHNV and YYDKDF (reference sequence). The source is a human donor with alopecia areata. The chain carries TRBV15 and TRBJ2-3; TRBD2 is a possible D gene (7 bases). Here the sequenced sample was CD4+ T cells sorted from blood, taken at approximately week 52, from a patient treated with tofacitinib. The CDR3 DNA reads TGTGCCACCAGCAGACCCTTGGGGGCGGGGGTAGCAGATACGCAGTATTTT. Its translation: CATSRPLGAGVADTQYF.